The 6 T cell receptor beta chains presented below share a single source sample, sequenced in a study of shared clonotypes between healthy human individuals. The assay was immunoSEQ multiplex PCR, and TCRdb's table has in-frame clones only and misses some. This sample yields approximately 710,000 clones, of which less than 95% are seen a single time; roughly 36% belongs to the top ten. The sample comprised memory CD8+ T cells from PBMCs. Specified subset: CD45RO+ cells pooled with CCR7-negative TemRA cells. All receptors derive from a man younger than 30 in good health. Some clones in this sample may be carry-over from other donors' samples.

This chain links TRBV11-1 with TRBJ1-2; 7 positions agree with TRBD1. Losses at the gene ends were 5 bases for V and 6 bases for J; bases not matched to a gene: 6. The CDR3 covers 13 residues. Germline CDR1 reads SGHAT; CDR2 reads FQDESV (reference sequence). CDR3 sequence reads: CASSPRQGDGYTF. The CDR3 DNA follows: TGTGCCAGCAGCCCCCGACAGGGTGATGGCTACACCTTC.

The chain recombines TRBV19 with TRBJ1-5; TRBD1 aligns across 7 bases. Germline CDR1 LNHDA, CDR2 SQIVND (reference sequence). CDR3 length: 15 amino acids. Trimming cost V 6 bases and J 0 bases; bases outside gene matches: 5. This CDR3 reads CASRLQGISNQPQHF. DNA for the CDR3: TGTGCCAGTAGATTACAGGGGATTAGCAATCAGCCCCAGCATTTT.

The CDR3 region has the DNA TGTGCCAGCACCAACAGGGGGGATGGCTACACCTTC. It is translated as CASTNRGDGYTF. The chain has TRBV6-5 and TRBJ1-2, with 8 bases that match TRBD1. With V trimmed by 7 bases and J by 6 bases, 4 bases remained unmatched. Germline CDR1 MNHEY, CDR2 SVGAGI. The CDR3 contains 12 residues.

The DNA of the CDR3 is TGTGCCAGCAGCCGAGGGCAGGGTAGGGATCTAGGGCAGTTCTTC. It specifies CASSRGQGRDLGQFF. The V gene is TRBV7-9, the J gene TRBJ2-1; D might be TRBD1 or TRBD2, each matching 5 bases. The germline V and J ends were trimmed by 5 bases and 12 bases, with 23 bases remaining between them. From germline, CDR1 is SEHNR and CDR2 FQNEAQ (reference sequence). The CDR3 is made up of 15 amino acids. Combining the CDR3 with reference TRBV7-9 and TRBJ2-1 gives the whole variable domain DTGVSQNPRHKITKRGQNVTFRCDPISEHNRLYWYRQTLGQGPEFLTYFQNEAQLEKSRLLSDRFSAERPKGSFSTLEIQRTEQGDSAMYLCASSRGQGRDLGQFFGPGTRLTVL.

In DNA form, the CDR3 reads TGTGCCAGCAGCTCCCGGGACAGGGGGTTCTATGGCTACACCTTC. Encoded protein: CASSSRDRGFYGYTF. The V call is TRBV9, the J call TRBJ1-2; 11 nucleotides align to TRBD1. Germline V CDR1 and CDR2: SGDLS, YYNGEE. V gave up 4 bases and J gave up 4 bases; unmatched junction bases: 6. This CDR3 contains 15 residues. Supplemented by reference TRBV9 and TRBJ1-2, the full variable domain reads DSGVTQTPKHLITATGQRVTLRCSPRSGDLSVYWYQQSLDQGLQFLIQYYNGEERAKGNILERFSAQQFPDLHSELNLSSLELGDSALYFCASSSRDRGFYGYTFGSGTRLTVV.

The chain uses TRBV19 and TRBJ1-2; D gene uncertain. Looked up from germline, CDR1 is LNHDA and CDR2 is SQIVND (reference sequence). The CDR3 runs 12 residues. Trimming left V 7 bases short and J 3 bases short, with 9 bases between. The CDR3, as DNA: TGTGCCAGTACCGCTCCGGACTATGGCTACACCTTC. Protein product: CASTAPDYGYTF.